Below are 22 T cell receptor beta chains sequenced from a single sample in a study of cytomegalovirus exposure and HLA in healthy donors. The PCR employed 60 Vbeta primers together with 13 Jbeta primers. The protocol was immunoSEQ multiplex PCR, while the TCRdb copy is restricted to in-frame clones and leaves out a portion. The repertoire holds approximately 240,000 clones, with approximately 80% as singletons. Sequenced input: PBMCs. These receptors came from a woman aged 40 to 50 in good health and CMV-seronegative.

The V call is TRBV7-8, the J call TRBJ1-2; possibly TRBD1 for D (5 bases). This CDR3 spans 18 amino acids. The germline CDR1 and CDR2 sequences are SGHVS and FQNEAQ. Trimming left V 5 bases short and J 4 bases short, with 26 bases between. The CDR3 DNA reads TGTGCCAGCAGCCAGGGAAAAACAAGGATCCTTACGGGCTATGGCTACACCTTC. It codes for CASSQGKTRILTGYGYTF.

This clone was detected a few times. The V gene is TRBV28, the J gene TRBJ1-1; D gene unclear. Germline-derived CDR1 and CDR2 are MDHEN and SYDVKM. The V end was cut by 8 bases, the J end by 0 bases, with 10 bases between. The CDR3 has 13 amino acids. For the CDR3, the DNA is TGTGCCAGCGGGTCCAGGTTGAACACTGAAGCTTTCTTT. This gives the protein CASGSRLNTEAFF.

The V gene is TRBV6-1, the J gene TRBJ1-5; 7 bases line up with TRBD1. V shed 6 bases, J shed 5 bases, and the junction held 10 bases outside the gene matches. The CDR3 has 15 amino acids. CDR1 is MNHNS and CDR2 is SASEGT in the germline V gene. In nucleotides, the CDR3 is TGTGCCAGCAGCCCCCGGGCGCAGGGGGATCAGCCCCAGCATTTT. Translating gives CASSPRAQGDQPQHF.

The chain combines TRBV6-1 with TRBJ1-3, with D uncertain. Trimming shortened V by 4 bases and J by 0 bases, and 10 bases separated the two germline ends. The CDR3 totals 15 residues. CDR1 and CDR2 (germline): MNHNS, SASEGT. CDR3 nucleotides: TGTGCCAGCAGTGGCTTTCAACACTCTGGAAACACCATATATTTT. Amino acids: CASSGFQHSGNTIYF.

The genes are TRBV5-4 and TRBJ1-2; D unclear. The CDR3 covers 14 residues. Germline CDR1 reads SGHNT; CDR2 reads YYREEE (reference sequence). The V end lost 2 bases, the J end lost 4 bases, and 12 bases lay between the germline ends. The CDR3 DNA reads TGTGCCAGCAGCTTACAAGGCTTAGCCTATGGCTACACCTTC. This encodes CASSLQGLAYGYTF.

The chain joins TRBV2 to TRBJ1-1, with a tentative D call TRBD1 (5 bases). Trimming left V 3 bases short and J 4 bases short, with 9 bases between. CDR1 SNHLY and CDR2 FYNNEI come from the germline V gene. This CDR3 is built from 13 residues. The CDR3 DNA follows: TGTGCCAGCAGTGAGGGCGGGGCCACTGAAGCTTTCTTT. This translates into CASSEGGATEAFF.

The rearrangement links TRBV30 to TRBJ2-1; perhaps TRBD2 as D (5 bases). The CDR3 length is 15 residues. V shed 0 bases and J shed 3 bases, with 12 bases lying between them. CDR1 and CDR2 (germline): GTSNPN, SVGIG (reference sequence). For the CDR3, the DNA is TGTGCCTGGAGTGTGGACTTACTCGACTACAATGAGCAGTTCTTC. Its translation is CAWSVDLLDYNEQFF. The variable domain in full, with the rest retrieved from reference TRBV30 and TRBJ2-1, is SQTIHQWPATLVQPVGSPLSLECTVEGTSNPNLYWYRQAAGRGLQLLFYSVGIGQISSEVPQNLSASRPQDRQFILSSKKLLLSDSGFYLCAWSVDLLDYNEQFFGPGTRLTVL.

This clone occurred once. This chain connects TRBV7-2 to TRBJ1-2, with D unresolved. The germline V gene has CDR1 SGHTA and CDR2 FQGNSA. V lost 4 bases and J lost 2, with 11 bases in between. This CDR3 contains 14 residues. The CDR3 reads CASSYSGLNYGYTF. CDR3 DNA: TGTGCCAGCAGCTATAGTGGGCTCAACTATGGCTACACCTTC.

This clone was found once. The CDR3 DNA is TGTGCCACCAGCAGACTACTCAGATCAGGGGGGTCTAATTCACCCCTCCACTTT. Protein sequence: CATSRLLRSGGSNSPLHF. This chain joins TRBV15 and TRBJ1-6; 7 nucleotides line up with TRBD1. Germline values: CDR1 LNHNV, CDR2 YYDKDF (reference sequence). This CDR3 has 18 residues. J lost 6 bases, V lost 2 bases, and 13 bases had no gene match.

V usage is TRBV19 and J usage is TRBJ2-7; TRBD2 is a possible D gene (5 bases). The CDR3 loop spans 11 amino acids. V shed 9 bases and J shed 5 bases, with 11 bases lying between them. The germline V gene encodes CDR1 LNHDA and CDR2 SQIVND (reference sequence). CDR3 region: CASALGDEQYF. The CDR3 DNA is TGTGCCAGCGCGCTGGGAGACGAGCAGTACTTC.

The rearrangement uses TRBV29-1 and TRBJ2-7; weak D call: TRBD1 (5 bases). This CDR3 comprises 14 residues. V was clipped by 2 bases and J by 2 bases, with 13 bases between them. Germline-derived CDR1 and CDR2 are SQVTM and ANQGSEA. CDR3 sequence (DNA): TGCAGCGTTGAAACGCAGGGAACCACCTACGAGCAGTACTTC. Protein sequence: CSVETQGTTYEQYF.

The J gene is TRBJ2-3, the V gene TRBV30; 7 bases match TRBD2. CDR1 GTSNPN and CDR2 SVGIG come from the germline V gene (reference sequence). Unmatched junction bases numbered 23, after V lost 2 bases and J lost 0 bases. This CDR3 comprises 21 residues. This CDR3 reads CAWSSPSRARGEGSSTDTQYF. CDR3 DNA: TGTGCCTGGAGTTCGCCCTCCCGAGCGCGCGGGGAGGGATCTAGCACAGATACGCAGTATTTT. The whole variable domain, remainder taken from reference TRBV30 and TRBJ2-3, is SQTIHQWPATLVQPVGSPLSLECTVEGTSNPNLYWYRQAAGRGLQLLFYSVGIGQISSEVPQNLSASRPQDRQFILSSKKLLLSDSGFYLCAWSSPSRARGEGSSTDTQYFGPGTRLTVL.

V gene TRBV19 combines with J gene TRBJ1-6; D possibly corresponds to TRBD1 (6 bases). There are 16 residues in the CDR3. V dropped 6 bases and J dropped 7 bases, with 19 bases sitting between them. Per germline, CDR1 LNHDA and CDR2 SQIVND (reference sequence). CDR3 residues: CASRYRGAGENSPLHF. The CDR3 nucleotides read TGTGCCAGTAGATATAGAGGTGCAGGGGAAAATTCACCCCTCCACTTT.

The gene calls are TRBV7-3 and TRBJ2-5; 9 nucleotides match TRBD2. The J segment lost 4 bases and the V segment lost 1 base, leaving 7 bases of the junction unmatched. The CDR3 is 16 residues long. Germline CDR1 SGHTA, CDR2 FQGTGA. The DNA of the CDR3 is TGTGCCAGCAGCTTAAGTACTGGCGGGGGGGGAGAGACCCAGTACTTC. This translates into CASSLSTGGGGETQYF. Supplemented by reference TRBV7-3 and TRBJ2-5, the full variable domain reads GAGVSQTPSNKVTEKGKYVELRCDPISGHTALYWYRQSLGQGPEFLIYFQGTGAADDSGLPNDRFFAVRPEGSVSTLKIQRTERGDSAVYLCASSLSTGGGGETQYFGPGTRLLVL.

V is TRBV18 and J is TRBJ2-2; 8 bases match TRBD1. Trimming removed 3 bases from V and 5 bases from J; junction bases left unmatched: 8. This CDR3 is 16 amino acids long. Germline CDR1 and CDR2: KGHSH and LQKENI. CDR3 region: CASSPFVDRVTGELFF. Written as DNA, the CDR3 is TGTGCCAGCTCACCCTTTGTGGACAGGGTGACCGGGGAGCTGTTTTTT.

This chain joins TRBV1 and TRBJ2-7; the listed D gene, TRBD2, was not tested against the DNA. TRBV1 is termed a pseudogene. There are 17 residues in the CDR3. The CDR3 reads CTSSHAANPTTNYEQYF. In nucleotides, the CDR3 is TGCACCAGCAGCCATGCCGCGAATCCGACTACCAACTACGAGCAGTACTTC.

In DNA form, the CDR3 reads TGCGCCAGCAGCTTGGGTGGACTAGTTCCCGGGGAGCTGTTTTTT. Its protein is CASSLGGLVPGELFF. The V call is TRBV5-1, the J call TRBJ2-2, with TRBD2 identical over 7 bases. V lost 0 bases and J lost 6; bases outside the gene matches: 5. CDR3 size: 15 residues. Germline CDR1 SGHRS, CDR2 YFSETQ.

This chain uses TRBV30 with TRBJ1-6; D is uncertain. The V end lost 2 bases, the J end lost 0 bases, and 11 bases lay between the germline ends. There are 16 residues in the CDR3. The germline V gene encodes CDR1 GTSNPN and CDR2 SVGIG (reference sequence). The CDR3 DNA reads as TGTGCCTGGAGTTTTGCCTTCAGCTCCTATAATTCACCCCTCCACTTT. Protein product: CAWSFAFSSYNSPLHF.

Written as DNA, the CDR3 is TGCAGCGTTGGGGGTAGGCAAGGGAGAAGGGCTTTCTTT. Translating it yields CSVGGRQGRRAFF. V is TRBV29-1 and J is TRBJ1-1, with D unresolved. From germline, CDR1 is SQVTM and CDR2 ANQGSEA. V lost 4 bases to trimming and J lost 11 bases, with 20 bases between them. This CDR3 is 13 amino acids long. The whole variable domain, filled in from reference TRBV29-1 and TRBJ1-1, reads SAVISQKPSRDICQRGTSLTIQCQVDSQVTMMFWYRQQPGQSLTLIATANQGSEATYESGFVIDKFPISRPNLTFSTLTVSNMSPEDSSIYLCSVGGRQGRRAFFGQGTRLTVV.

V and J are TRBV4-2 and TRBJ2-1, with a tentative D call TRBD1 (5 bases). CDR1 and CDR2 (germline): LGHNA, YNFKEQ. Trimming took off 0 bases at V and 5 bases at J, with 14 bases between the two ends. This CDR3 is 16 amino acids long. The CDR3 loop reads CASSQEARVANNEQFF. For the CDR3, the DNA is TGTGCCAGCAGCCAAGAAGCCAGGGTCGCCAACAATGAGCAGTTCTTC.

The genes are TRBV9 and TRBJ2-3; 7 positions match TRBD2. V was pared by 0 bases and J by 5 bases, with 9 bases of the junction left unmatched. In germline, CDR1 is SGDLS, CDR2 YYNGEE. The CDR3 runs 16 residues. CDR3: CASSVDHGGKGDTQYF. For the CDR3, the DNA is TGTGCCAGCAGCGTAGACCACGGGGGGAAGGGAGATACGCAGTATTTT.

V is TRBV14 and J is TRBJ2-7; 8 bases map to TRBD1. V lost 0 bases, J lost 10 bases, and 11 bases stayed unmatched. This CDR3 comprises 15 residues. Germline CDR1 SGHDN, CDR2 FVKESK. CDR3 coding DNA: TGTGCCAGCAGCCAAGACAGGCAGGGGGCGGCCCGACAGTACTTC. This encodes CASSQDRQGAARQYF.